The rows below give T cell receptor beta chains drawn from one sample of a study of blood T cells in healthy people across ages. TCRdb reanalysed the 5' RACE reads using MiXCR and keeps one entry per CDR3 protein. The repertoire holds some 1.5 million distinct CDR3 sequences, with approximately 28% as singletons. Sequenced: blood. The receptor source for this set is a woman in her twenties or thirties in good health. Each CDR3 is given with its conserved first and last residue. The order of the fields is J gene, V gene, D gene, clone size, CDR3 DNA, CDR3 protein. D genes are given only for firm matches. Not all rows give a size; the values are once, few, many and, for expanded clones, a class.

J: TRBJ1-2; V: TRBV7-9; D: -; size: once; DNA: TGTGCCAGCACACTCCCCTCCGAGGGGAGGGGCTACACCTTC; CDR3: CASTLPSEGRGYTF
J: TRBJ2-5; V: TRBV4-1; D: TRBD2; size: -; DNA: TGCGCCAGCAGCCAAGCGGGGGGGGGAACCGGCGGCCAGTACTTC; CDR3: CASSQAGGGTGGQYF
J: TRBJ2-3; V: TRBV2; D: TRBD2; size: -; DNA: TGTGCCAGCAGCTCTAGCGGGAGGGCCCCCCCTGCAGATACGCAGTATTTT; CDR3: CASSSSGRAPPADTQYF
J: TRBJ2-7; V: TRBV10-3; D: TRBD2; size: -; DNA: TGTGCCATCGGGAGGGGCACTAGCGGGAGGGAGAACTACGAGCAGTACTTC; CDR3: CAIGRGTSGRENYEQYF
J: TRBJ2-6; V: TRBV12-3/TRBV12-4; D: -; size: many; DNA: TGTGCCAGCAGAGCGGACACCTACTCTGGGGCCAACGTCCTGACTTTC; CDR3: CASRADTYSGANVLTF
J: TRBJ2-5; V: TRBV18; D: -; size: -; DNA: TGTGCCAGCTCACCCCTCGGGCAAATCAGATCATGGACCCAGTACTTC; CDR3: CASSPLGQIRSWTQYF
J: TRBJ2-3; V: TRBV12-3/TRBV12-4; D: TRBD2; size: -; DNA: TGTGCCAGCAGTTTTCAGGCGGGGGGTTCCGATACGCAGTATTTT; CDR3: CASSFQAGGSDTQYF
J: TRBJ1-2; V: TRBV7-2; D: -; size: many; DNA: TGTGCCAGCAGCTTAGAAATAGGGTATGGCTACACCTTC; CDR3: CASSLEIGYGYTF
J: TRBJ2-1; V: TRBV20-1; D: TRBD2; size: -; DNA: TGCAGTGCTAGATTTAGGTACGGGACTAGCGTGATTGGACCCTACAATGAGCAGTTCTTC; CDR3: CSARFRYGTSVIGPYNEQFF
J: TRBJ2-7; V: TRBV28; D: -; size: once; DNA: TGTGCCAGCAAGGGGGGAGAGTACGAGCAGTACTTC; CDR3: CASKGGEYEQYF
J: TRBJ2-1; V: TRBV7-3; D: TRBD2; size: once; DNA: TGTTCCAGCAGCCGAACGGGGGGGTCCTCCTACAATGAGCAGTTCTTC; CDR3: CSSSRTGGSSYNEQFF
J: TRBJ2-3; V: TRBV18; D: -; size: -; DNA: TGTGCCAGCTCATTTCAGGGGCCACCTAGCACAGATACGCAGTATTTT; CDR3: CASSFQGPPSTDTQYF
J: TRBJ2-7; V: TRBV15; D: -; size: -; DNA: TGTGCCACCAGCAGGGACCCAGGGATATACGAGCAGTACTTC; CDR3: CATSRDPGIYEQYF
J: TRBJ2-7; V: TRBV14; D: TRBD2; size: -; DNA: TGTGCCAGCAGCCAAGACCGTGCGGGGGGAAATGAGCAGTACTTC; CDR3: CASSQDRAGGNEQYF
J: TRBJ2-4; V: TRBV9; D: -; size: many; DNA: TGTGCCAGCAGCCCCGCGGGACCGTTTCCAAACATTCAGTACTTC; CDR3: CASSPAGPFPNIQYF
J: TRBJ1-2; V: TRBV6-6; D: TRBD1; size: -; DNA: TGTGCCAGCAGCCCTCCCTTCGCCGGGACAGGGGGCGCCGGCTACACCTTC; CDR3: CASSPPFAGTGGAGYTF
J: TRBJ2-1; V: TRBV12-3/TRBV12-4; D: -; size: once; DNA: TGTGCCAGCAGTTTCGACAGGACCTTTGGAGACAATGAGCAGTTCTTC; CDR3: CASSFDRTFGDNEQFF
J: TRBJ1-1; V: TRBV6-6; D: -; size: -; DNA: TGTGCCAGCACCTTAGGGGGGGGGGCTCGGGCTTTCTTT; CDR3: CASTLGGGARAFF
J: TRBJ2-3; V: TRBV12-3/TRBV12-4; D: -; size: few; DNA: TGTGCCAGCAGTTTGATGGGGCGCCGTTCCACAGATACGCAGTATTTT; CDR3: CASSLMGRRSTDTQYF
J: TRBJ1-5; V: TRBV18; D: TRBD1; size: -; DNA: TGTGCCAGCTCACCTTACGGGACAGATAATCAGCCCCAGCATTTT; CDR3: CASSPYGTDNQPQHF
J: TRBJ1-5; V: TRBV6-6; D: -; size: -; DNA: TGTGCCAGCAGTTCCCCGGGACTTCACAATCAGCCCCAGCATTTT; CDR3: CASSSPGLHNQPQHF
J: TRBJ2-7; V: TRBV4-1; D: -; size: many; DNA: TGCGCCAGCAGCCAGCGAATGGGAGAGCAGTACTTC; CDR3: CASSQRMGEQYF
J: TRBJ1-2; V: TRBV12-3/TRBV12-4; D: -; size: -; DNA: TGTGCCAGCAGTTTCCTCGGGGCAGGGAACAATGGCTACACCTTC; CDR3: CASSFLGAGNNGYTF
J: TRBJ2-7; V: TRBV6-2/TRBV6-3; D: -; size: few; DNA: TGTGCCAGCAGTTACAATGAGGATGGCTCCTACGAGCAGTACTTC; CDR3: CASSYNEDGSYEQYF
J: TRBJ2-7; V: TRBV18; D: -; size: once; DNA: TGTGCCAGCTCACCCAGTGGAGGGATCAACGAGCAGTACTTC; CDR3: CASSPSGGINEQYF
J: TRBJ2-7; V: TRBV7-2; D: -; size: once; DNA: TGTGCCAGCAGCTTAGATCATACGGGCCCCGAGTACTTC; CDR3: CASSLDHTGPEYF
J: TRBJ2-1; V: TRBV9; D: TRBD2; size: many; DNA: TGTGCCAGCAGCCCCGGACTAGTGACGGGTGAGCAGTTCTTC; CDR3: CASSPGLVTGEQFF
J: TRBJ1-4; V: TRBV28; D: TRBD1; size: many; DNA: TGTGCCAGCAGTCTCGCCGGGACAGTCCGTGAAAAACTGTTTTTT; CDR3: CASSLAGTVREKLFF
J: TRBJ1-2; V: TRBV2; D: -; size: -; DNA: TGTGCCAGCAGTGAGGTTGTGGACTATGGCTACACCTTC; CDR3: CASSEVVDYGYTF
J: TRBJ2-3; V: TRBV7-9; D: -; size: few; DNA: TGTGCCAGCAGCCCCGAGATAGCGGAATTCAGCACAGATACGCAGTATTTT; CDR3: CASSPEIAEFSTDTQYF
J: TRBJ1-5; V: TRBV5-5; D: -; size: -; DNA: TGTGCCAGCAGACTCAGGAGGGGTAGCAATCAGCCCCAGCATTTT; CDR3: CASRLRRGSNQPQHF
J: TRBJ2-7; V: TRBV30; D: TRBD2; size: -; DNA: TGTGCCTGGGGGACTAGCGGGGCCTCCTACGGGCAGTACTTC; CDR3: CAWGTSGASYGQYF
J: TRBJ2-5; V: TRBV20-1; D: -; size: -; DNA: TGCAGTGCTAGAGATCCTCTCAGTTCGCGAGCTGAAGAGACCCAGTACTTC; CDR3: CSARDPLSSRAEETQYF
J: TRBJ2-7; V: TRBV5-4; D: TRBD1; size: -; DNA: TGTGCCAGCAGCCACGAAGGGAACAGGGGGAACGAGCAGTACTTC; CDR3: CASSHEGNRGNEQYF
J: TRBJ1-2; V: TRBV29-1; D: TRBD1; size: many; DNA: TGCAGCGTAGAATACCGGGACAGGGGCTACGGTAACTATGGCTACACCTTC; CDR3: CSVEYRDRGYGNYGYTF
J: TRBJ2-7; V: TRBV20-1; D: TRBD2; size: -; DNA: TGCAGTGCTAGATCAGCGGGGGGGCCGCAAGAGATCCAGTACTTC; CDR3: CSARSAGGPQEIQYF
J: TRBJ2-7; V: TRBV28; D: -; size: many; DNA: TGTGCCAGCAGTCTGCCTGGGGACGGGGGATACGAGCAGTACTTC; CDR3: CASSLPGDGGYEQYF
J: TRBJ1-1; V: TRBV7-9; D: -; size: few; DNA: TGTGCCAGCCGAAGTGGGGGATATACTGAAGCTTTCTTT; CDR3: CASRSGGYTEAFF
J: TRBJ1-6; V: TRBV28; D: -; size: -; DNA: TGTGCCAGCAGTTGGGGCCGTAGCAATTCACCCCTCCACTTT; CDR3: CASSWGRSNSPLHF
J: TRBJ1-1; V: TRBV5-1; D: TRBD1; size: few; DNA: TGCGCCAGCAGCTTGCTCCCCGGGACAGCTCAGAACACTGAAGCTTTCTTT; CDR3: CASSLLPGTAQNTEAFF